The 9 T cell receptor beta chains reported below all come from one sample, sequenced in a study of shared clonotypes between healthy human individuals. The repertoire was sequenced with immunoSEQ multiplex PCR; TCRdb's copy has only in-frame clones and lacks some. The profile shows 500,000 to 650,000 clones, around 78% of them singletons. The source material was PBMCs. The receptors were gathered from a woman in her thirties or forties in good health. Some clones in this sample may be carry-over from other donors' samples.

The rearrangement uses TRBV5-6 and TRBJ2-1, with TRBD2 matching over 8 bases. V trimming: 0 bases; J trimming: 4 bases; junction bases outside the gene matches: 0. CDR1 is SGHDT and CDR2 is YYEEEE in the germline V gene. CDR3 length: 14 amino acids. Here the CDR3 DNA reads TGTGCCAGCAGCTTGGCTAGCGGGTACAATGAGCAGTTCTTC. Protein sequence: CASSLASGYNEQFF.

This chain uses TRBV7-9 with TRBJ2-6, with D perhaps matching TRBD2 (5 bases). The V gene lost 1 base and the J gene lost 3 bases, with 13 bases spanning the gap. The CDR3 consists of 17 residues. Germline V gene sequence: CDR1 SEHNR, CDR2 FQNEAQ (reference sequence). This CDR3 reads CASSLDSAKGGANVLTF. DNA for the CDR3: TGTGCCAGCAGCTTAGATAGCGCGAAAGGTGGGGCCAACGTCCTGACTTTC. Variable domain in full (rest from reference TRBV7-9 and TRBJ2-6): DTGVSQNPRHKITKRGQNVTFRCDPISEHNRLYWYRQTLGQGPEFLTYFQNEAQLEKSRLLSDRFSAERPKGSFSTLEIQRTEQGDSAMYLCASSLDSAKGGANVLTFGAGSRLTVL.

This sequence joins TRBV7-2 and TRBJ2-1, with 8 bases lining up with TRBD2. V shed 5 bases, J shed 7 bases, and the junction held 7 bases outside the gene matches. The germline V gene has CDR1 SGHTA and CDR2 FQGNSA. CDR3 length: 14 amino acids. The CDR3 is CASSRRLARNEQFF. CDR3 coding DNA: TGTGCCAGCAGCCGAAGACTAGCGCGGAATGAGCAGTTCTTC.

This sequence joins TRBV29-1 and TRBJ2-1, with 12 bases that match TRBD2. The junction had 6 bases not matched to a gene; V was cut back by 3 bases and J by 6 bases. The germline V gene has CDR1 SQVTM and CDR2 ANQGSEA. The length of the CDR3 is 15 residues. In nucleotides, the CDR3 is TGCAGCGTTGAGCCGACTAGCGGGAGCACCAATGAGCAGTTCTTC. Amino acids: CSVEPTSGSTNEQFF.

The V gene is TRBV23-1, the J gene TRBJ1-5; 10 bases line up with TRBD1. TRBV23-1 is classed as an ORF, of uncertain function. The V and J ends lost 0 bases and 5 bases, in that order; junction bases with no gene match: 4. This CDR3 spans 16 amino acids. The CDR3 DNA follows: TGCGCCAGCAGTCAATCGGGACAGGGGTTGGATCAGCCCCAGCATTTT. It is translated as CASSQSGQGLDQPQHF.

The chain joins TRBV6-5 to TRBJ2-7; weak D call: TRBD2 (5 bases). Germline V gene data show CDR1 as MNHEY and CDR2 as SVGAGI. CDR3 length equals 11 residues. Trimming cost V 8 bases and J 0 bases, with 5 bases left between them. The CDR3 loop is CASGSSYEQYF. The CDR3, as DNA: TGTGCCAGCGGGAGCTCCTACGAGCAGTACTTC.

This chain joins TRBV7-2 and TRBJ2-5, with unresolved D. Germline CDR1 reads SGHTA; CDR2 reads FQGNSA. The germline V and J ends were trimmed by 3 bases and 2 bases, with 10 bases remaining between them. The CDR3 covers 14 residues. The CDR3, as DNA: TGTGCCAGCAGCTTGTTCCCCGTGCAAGAGACCCAGTACTTC. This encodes CASSLFPVQETQYF.

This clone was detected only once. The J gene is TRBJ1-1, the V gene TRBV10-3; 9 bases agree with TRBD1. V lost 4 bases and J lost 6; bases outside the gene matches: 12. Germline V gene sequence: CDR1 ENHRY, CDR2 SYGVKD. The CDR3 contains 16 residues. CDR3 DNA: TGTGCCATCAGTGGGCCCAGGACAGGGGAAAGATCTGAAGCTTTCTTT. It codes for CAISGPRTGERSEAFF.

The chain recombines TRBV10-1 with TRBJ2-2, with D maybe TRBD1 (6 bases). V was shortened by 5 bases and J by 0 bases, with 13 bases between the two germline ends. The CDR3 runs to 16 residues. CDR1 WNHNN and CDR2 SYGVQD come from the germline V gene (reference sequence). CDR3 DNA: TGCGCCAGCAGTCCCACGGGACAAACGAACACCGGGGAGCTGTTTTTT. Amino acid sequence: CASSPTGQTNTGELFF.